Shown below are 20 T cell receptor beta chains from a single sample sequenced in a study of blood T cell repertoires in COVID-19. Sequencing was performed with immunoSEQ multiplex PCR; in TCRdb, only in-frame clones are kept and a portion is missing. The table lists 150,000 to 200,000 clones, 80% to 90% of them singletons. The source material was peripheral blood. The receptor source for this set is a man in his late teens or twenties who had recovered from COVID-19.

The gene calls are TRBV7-2 and TRBJ2-2; D is perhaps TRBD2 (5 bases). CDR1 is SGHTA, CDR2 FQGNSA, per germline. The length of the CDR3 is 15 residues. Trimming pared 1 base from V and 6 bases from J, leaving 12 bases between. CDR3 DNA sequence: TGTGCCAGCAGCTTAGTGCACGGAGGACCCGGGGAGCTGTTTTTT. Its protein product is CASSLVHGGPGELFF.

The J gene is TRBJ1-1, the V gene TRBV21-1; the table's D call, TRBD1, has no DNA check behind it. TRBV21-1 is deemed a pseudogene. The CDR3 spans 18 residues. The CDR3 is CASSEIGPTSTGGEEAFF. CDR3 coding DNA: TGTGCCAGCAGCGAAATTGGACCCACTTCGACAGGGGGCGAGGAAGCTTTCTTT.

The chain is built from TRBV5-4 and TRBJ2-3, with D tentatively TRBD1 (7 bases). The CDR3 is made up of 14 amino acids. Germline V lookup: CDR1 SGHNT, CDR2 YYREEE (reference sequence). The germline V and J ends were trimmed by 4 bases and 5 bases, with 14 bases remaining between them. CDR3 nucleotide sequence: TGTGCCAGCAGCGCGAACAGGGGAGGAGATACGCAGTATTTT. The encoded protein is CASSANRGGDTQYF.

This clone was seen a single time. The chain links TRBV27 to TRBJ2-7, with 12 bases identical to TRBD2. The CDR3 loop spans 16 amino acids. V lost 0 bases and J lost 4; bases outside the gene matches: 4. Looked up from germline, CDR1 is MNHEY and CDR2 is SMNVEV (reference sequence). The CDR3 nucleotides are TGTGCCAGCAGTTTATCCCACGGACTAGCGGGATACGAGCAGTACTTC. It is translated as CASSLSHGLAGYEQYF.

The chain employs TRBV29-1 and TRBJ1-1; the D gene is possibly TRBD1 (6 bases). Trimming cost V 7 bases and J 1 base, with 19 bases left between them. CDR3 length equals 15 residues. Germline-derived CDR1 and CDR2 are SQVTM and ANQGSEA. As DNA, the CDR3 is TGCAGCGCGAGATTAATTGGACAGAGGAACACTGAAGCTTTCTTT. Its protein product is CSARLIGQRNTEAFF.

This clone was counted ten times or more. Other DNA variants within this sample encode the same CDR3. The J gene is TRBJ2-2, the V gene TRBV27; D not resolved. CDR3 length equals 12 residues. Germline assignment: CDR1 MNHEY and CDR2 SMNVEV (reference sequence). The V gene lost 3 bases and the J gene lost 4 bases, with 3 bases spanning the gap. As DNA, the CDR3 is TGTGCCAGCAGTTTCGGCACCGGGGAGCTGTTTTTT. Its translation: CASSFGTGELFF.

This clone was recorded once. The CDR3 loop is CASSPRLAGGSSYNEQFF. CDR3 bases: TGTGCCAGCAGCCCTCGCCTAGCGGGGGGGAGCTCCTACAATGAGCAGTTCTTC. The chain is built from TRBV3-1 (or the pseudogene TRBV3-2) and TRBJ2-1; TRBD2 agrees at 12 bases. This CDR3 spans 18 amino acids. Germline CDR1 LGHDT, CDR2 YNNKEL (reference sequence). The junction had 7 bases not matched to a gene; V was cut back by 4 bases and J by 0 bases.

V and J are TRBV4-1 and TRBJ2-3; weak D call: TRBD2 (6 bases). V was trimmed by 4 bases and J by 0 bases, leaving 8 bases between them. This CDR3 is 14 amino acids long. Germline V gives CDR1 MGHRA, CDR2 YSYEKL. The CDR3 DNA follows: TGCGCCAGCAGCCCCGGGACTAGCACAGATACGCAGTATTTT. The encoded protein is CASSPGTSTDTQYF.

The V and J genes are TRBV5-6 and TRBJ1-2; D is unresolved. CDR3 size: 12 residues. Germline values: CDR1 SGHDT, CDR2 YYEEEE. The V end was cut by 3 bases, the J end by 7 bases, with 10 bases between. The CDR3 nucleotides read TGTGCCAGCAGCTCGACGGGAATTGGCTACACCTTC. Residues: CASSSTGIGYTF. Drawing the rest from reference TRBV5-6 and TRBJ1-2, the complete variable domain is DAGVTQSPTHLIKTRGQQVTLRCSPKSGHDTVSWYQQALGQGPQFIFQYYEEEERQRGNFPDRFSGHQFPNYSSELNVNALLLGDSALYLCASSSTGIGYTFGSGTRLTVV.

The V and J genes are TRBV9 and TRBJ2-3, with TRBD2 matching 9 bases. The CDR3 totals 16 residues. Unmatched junction bases numbered 8, after V lost 4 bases and J lost 2 bases. CDR1 and CDR2 (germline): SGDLS, YYNGEE. This CDR3 is CASSPQREDVTDTQYF. The CDR3 bases are TGTGCCAGCAGCCCCCAGCGGGAGGACGTCACAGATACGCAGTATTTT.

This clone came up once. The V and J genes are TRBV5-1 and TRBJ1-4, with unresolved D. Germline V lookup: CDR1 SGHRS, CDR2 YFSETQ. The CDR3 runs 15 residues. V gave up 0 bases and J gave up 8 bases, with 14 bases separating them. CDR3: CASSLDSWSGEKLFF. CDR3 bases: TGCGCCAGCAGCTTGGACTCATGGAGTGGCGAAAAACTGTTTTTT.

The genes are TRBV30 and TRBJ2-2; either TRBD1 or TRBD2 may supply D (5 bases each). This CDR3 has 15 amino acids. Trimming cost V 5 bases and J 4 bases, with 17 bases left between them. Germline values: CDR1 GTSNPN, CDR2 SVGIG (reference sequence). Written as DNA, the CDR3 is TGTGCCTGGGAGGGGTGGGGTAGGACCACCGGGGAGCTGTTTTTT. Translated: CAWEGWGRTTGELFF.

V gene TRBV19 combines with J gene TRBJ1-2; D uncertain. The CDR3 has 12 residues. Trimming shortened V by 6 bases and J by 7 bases, and 12 bases separated the two germline ends. Germline CDR1 and CDR2: LNHDA and SQIVND (reference sequence). The chain's CDR3 is CASSHLGGGYTF. For the CDR3, the DNA is TGTGCCAGTAGCCATCTCGGCGGTGGCTACACCTTC. Combining the CDR3 with reference TRBV19 and TRBJ1-2 gives the whole variable domain DGGITQSPKYLFRKEGQNVTLSCEQNLNHDAMYWYRQDPGQGLRLIYYSQIVNDFQKGDIAEGYSVSREKKESFPLTVTSAQKNPTAFYLCASSHLGGGYTFGSGTRLTVV.

This clone was picked up one time. J is TRBJ2-6 and V is TRBV28, with a tentative D call TRBD1 (5 bases). Germline values: CDR1 MDHEN, CDR2 SYDVKM. This CDR3 contains 17 residues. Trimming removed 5 bases from V and 0 bases from J, with 14 bases in between. The CDR3 spells CASSIGHLGSGANVLTF. Here the CDR3 DNA reads TGTGCCAGCAGTATAGGACACCTAGGCTCTGGGGCCAACGTCCTGACTTTC. Full variable domain (remainder filled in from reference TRBV28 and TRBJ2-6): DVKVTQSSRYLVKRTGEKVFLECVQDMDHENMFWYRQDPGLGLRLIYFSYDVKMKEKGDIPEGYSVSREKKERFSLILESASTNQTSMYLCASSIGHLGSGANVLTFGAGSRLTVL.

With respect to this clone: One junction end does not reproduce the germline sequence, and a read error may be involved. CDR3 in amino acids: CASKFSALNTKAFF. The CDR3 DNA reads as TGTGCCAGCAAGTTCAGTGCCTTGAACACTAAAGCTTTCTTT. The J gene is TRBJ1-1, the V gene TRBV28; no firm D call. Germline V gene data show CDR1 as MDHEN and CDR2 as SYDVKM. The CDR3 is 14 amino acids. The whole variable domain, filled in from reference TRBV28 and TRBJ1-1, reads DVKVTQSSRYLVKRTGEKVFLECVQDMDHENMFWYRQDPGLGLRLIYFSYDVKMKEKGDIPEGYSVSREKKERFSLILESASTNQTSMYLCASKFSALNTKAFFGQGTRLTVV.

This chain links TRBV6-2 or TRBV6-3 with TRBJ1-1, with unresolved D. The length of the CDR3 is 14 residues. V was shortened by 3 bases and J by 3 bases, with 11 bases between the two germline ends. Germline CDR1 reads MNHEY; CDR2 reads SVGEGT. The CDR3 loop is CASSYSGQDTEAFF. As DNA, the CDR3 is TGTGCCAGCAGTTATAGTGGGCAGGACACTGAAGCTTTCTTT.

The rearrangement links TRBV15 to TRBJ2-7, with D possibly TRBD2 on 7 matching bases. V was trimmed by 5 bases and J by 3 bases, leaving 17 bases between them. Germline-derived CDR1 and CDR2 are LNHNV and YYDKDF (reference sequence). The CDR3 consists of 15 residues. CDR3 bases: TGTGCCACCAGCGTGCAAGGAGGGGGGGTCTACGAGCAGTACTTC. This translates into CATSVQGGGVYEQYF.

Turning to this clone: Sequence at one end of the junction differs from germline and may be a read error. The V call is TRBV27, the J call TRBJ2-5; 7 bases fit TRBD2. The CDR3 extends over 14 amino acids. Germline V CDR1 and CDR2: MNHEY, SMNVEV (reference sequence). In nucleotides, the CDR3 is TGTGCCAGCAGTTTATTGGGGGGGGAAGAGGCCCAGTACTTC. Its translation: CASSLLGGEEAQYF.

V gene TRBV3-1 (or the pseudogene TRBV3-2) combines with J gene TRBJ2-7; the match to TRBD1 covers 7 bases. The CDR3 runs to 17 residues. V dropped 4 bases and J dropped 4; count of bases not matched to a gene: 16. Germline V lookup: CDR1 LGHDT, CDR2 YNNKEL (reference sequence). CDR3 region: CASSRGIGTASVYEQYF. Here the CDR3 DNA reads TGTGCCAGCAGCCGCGGAATTGGGACAGCTTCTGTTTACGAGCAGTACTTC.

The rearrangement links TRBV4-1 to TRBJ1-6; possibly TRBD1 for D (5 bases). The CDR3 extends over 19 amino acids. V was cut by 0 bases and J by 6 bases, with 21 bases left in between. CDR1 and CDR2 (germline): MGHRA, YSYEKL. CDR3 coding DNA: TGCGCCAGCAGCCAAGAATTAGGGAGGGGCGGGAAAGGTAATTCACCCCTCCACTTT. Amino acids: CASSQELGRGGKGNSPLHF.